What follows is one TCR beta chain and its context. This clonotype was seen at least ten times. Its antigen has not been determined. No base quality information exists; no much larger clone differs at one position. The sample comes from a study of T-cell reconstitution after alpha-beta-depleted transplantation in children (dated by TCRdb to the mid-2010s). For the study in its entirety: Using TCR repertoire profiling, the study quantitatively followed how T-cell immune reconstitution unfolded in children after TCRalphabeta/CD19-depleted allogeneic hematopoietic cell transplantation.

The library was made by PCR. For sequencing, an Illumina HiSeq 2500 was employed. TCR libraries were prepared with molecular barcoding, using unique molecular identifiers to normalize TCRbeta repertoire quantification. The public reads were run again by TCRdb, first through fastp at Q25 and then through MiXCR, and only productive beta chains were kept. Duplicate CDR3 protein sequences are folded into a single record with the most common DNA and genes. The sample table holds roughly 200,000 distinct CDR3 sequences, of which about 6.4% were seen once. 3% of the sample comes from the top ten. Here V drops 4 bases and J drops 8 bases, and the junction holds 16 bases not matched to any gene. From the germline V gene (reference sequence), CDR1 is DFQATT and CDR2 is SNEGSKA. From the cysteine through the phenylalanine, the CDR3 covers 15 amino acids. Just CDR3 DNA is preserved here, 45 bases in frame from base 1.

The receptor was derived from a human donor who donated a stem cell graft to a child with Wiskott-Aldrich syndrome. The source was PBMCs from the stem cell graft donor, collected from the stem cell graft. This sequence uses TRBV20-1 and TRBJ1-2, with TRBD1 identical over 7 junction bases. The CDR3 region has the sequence CSATSNPQGGGGYTF. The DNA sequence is TGCAGTGCTACATCGAACCCACAGGGAGGGGGCGGCTACACCTTC.